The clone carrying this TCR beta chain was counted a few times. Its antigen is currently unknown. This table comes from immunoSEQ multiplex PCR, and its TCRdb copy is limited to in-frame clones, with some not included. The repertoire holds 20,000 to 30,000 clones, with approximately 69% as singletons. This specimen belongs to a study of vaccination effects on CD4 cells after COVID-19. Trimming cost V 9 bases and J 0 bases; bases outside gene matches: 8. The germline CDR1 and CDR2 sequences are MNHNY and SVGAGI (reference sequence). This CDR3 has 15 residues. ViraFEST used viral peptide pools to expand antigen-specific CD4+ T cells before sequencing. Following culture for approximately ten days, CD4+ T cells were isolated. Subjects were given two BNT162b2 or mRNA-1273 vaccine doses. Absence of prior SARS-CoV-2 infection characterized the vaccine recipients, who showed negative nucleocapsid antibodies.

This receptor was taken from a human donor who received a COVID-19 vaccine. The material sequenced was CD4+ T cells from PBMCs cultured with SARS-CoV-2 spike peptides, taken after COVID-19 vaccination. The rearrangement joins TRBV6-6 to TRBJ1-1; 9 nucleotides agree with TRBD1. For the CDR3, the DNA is TGTGCCAGTACGACAGGGGGGAGCATGAACACTGAAGCTTTCTTT. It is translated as CASTTGGSMNTEAFF.